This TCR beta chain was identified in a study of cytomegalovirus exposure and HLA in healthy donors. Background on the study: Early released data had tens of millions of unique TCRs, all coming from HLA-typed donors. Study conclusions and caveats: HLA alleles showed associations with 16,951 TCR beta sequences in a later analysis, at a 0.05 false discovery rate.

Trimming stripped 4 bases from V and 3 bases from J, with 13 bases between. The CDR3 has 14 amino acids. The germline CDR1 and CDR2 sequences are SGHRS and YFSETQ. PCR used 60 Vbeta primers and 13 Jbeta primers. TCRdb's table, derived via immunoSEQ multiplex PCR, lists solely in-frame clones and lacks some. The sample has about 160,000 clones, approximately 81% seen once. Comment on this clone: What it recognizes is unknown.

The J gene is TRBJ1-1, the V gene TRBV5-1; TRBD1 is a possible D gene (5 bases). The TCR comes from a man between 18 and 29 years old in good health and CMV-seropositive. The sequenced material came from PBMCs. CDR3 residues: CASSVGGADTEAFF. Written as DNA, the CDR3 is TGCGCCAGCAGCGTGGGGGGAGCGGACACTGAAGCTTTCTTT. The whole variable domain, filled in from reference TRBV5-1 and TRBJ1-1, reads KAGVTQTPRYLIKTRGQQVTLSCSPISGHRSVSWYQQTPGQGLQFLFEYFSETQRNKGNFPGRFSGRQFSNSRSEMNVSTLELGDSALYLCASSVGGADTEAFFGQGTRLTVV.